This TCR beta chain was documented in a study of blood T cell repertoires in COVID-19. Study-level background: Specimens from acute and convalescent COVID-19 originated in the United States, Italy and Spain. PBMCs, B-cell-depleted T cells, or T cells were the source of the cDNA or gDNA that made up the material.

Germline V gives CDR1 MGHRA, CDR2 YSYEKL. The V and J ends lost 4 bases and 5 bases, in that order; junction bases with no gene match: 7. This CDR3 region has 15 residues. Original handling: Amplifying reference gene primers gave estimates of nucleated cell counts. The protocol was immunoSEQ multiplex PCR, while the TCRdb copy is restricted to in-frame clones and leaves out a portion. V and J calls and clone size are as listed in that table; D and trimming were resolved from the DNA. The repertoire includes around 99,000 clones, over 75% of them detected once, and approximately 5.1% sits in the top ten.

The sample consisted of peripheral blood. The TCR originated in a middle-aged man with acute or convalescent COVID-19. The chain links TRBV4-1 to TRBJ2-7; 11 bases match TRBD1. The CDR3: CASSRQGQGVNEQYF. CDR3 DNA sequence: TGCGCCAGCAGCCGACAGGGACAGGGGGTGAACGAGCAGTACTTC.